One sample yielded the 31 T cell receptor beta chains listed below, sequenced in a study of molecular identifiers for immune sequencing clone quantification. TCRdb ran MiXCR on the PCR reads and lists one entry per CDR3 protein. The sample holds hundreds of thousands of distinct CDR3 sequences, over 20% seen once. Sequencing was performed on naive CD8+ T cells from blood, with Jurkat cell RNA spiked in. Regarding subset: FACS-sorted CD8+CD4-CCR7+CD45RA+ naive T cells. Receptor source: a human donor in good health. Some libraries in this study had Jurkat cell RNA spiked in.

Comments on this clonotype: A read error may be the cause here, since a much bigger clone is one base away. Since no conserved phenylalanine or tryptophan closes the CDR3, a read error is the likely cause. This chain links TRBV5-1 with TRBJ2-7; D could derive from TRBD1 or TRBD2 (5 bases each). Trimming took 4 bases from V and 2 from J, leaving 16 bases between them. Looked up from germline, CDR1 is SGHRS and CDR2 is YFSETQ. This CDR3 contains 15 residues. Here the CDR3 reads CASSMTGTATYEQYS. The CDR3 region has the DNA TGCGCCAGCAGCATGACCGGGACGGCGACCTACGAGCAGTACTCC.

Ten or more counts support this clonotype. CDR3 region: CASSLGARDRKYEQYF. CDR3 in DNA: TGTGCCAGCAGCTTGGGGGCTAGGGACAGAAAATACGAGCAGTACTTC. The gene calls are TRBV5-4 and TRBJ2-7; 7 nucleotides align to TRBD1. The J segment lost 4 bases and the V segment lost 0 bases, leaving 10 bases of the junction unmatched. The CDR3 loop spans 16 amino acids. Germline V CDR1 and CDR2: SGHNT, YYREEE (reference sequence).

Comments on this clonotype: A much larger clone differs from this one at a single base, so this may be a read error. CDR3 residues: CASGFGTAINQPQHF. CDR3 DNA: TGTGCCAGCGGTTTTGGGACAGCGATCAATCAGCCCCAGCATTTT. J is TRBJ1-5 and V is TRBV12-3 or TRBV12-4, with TRBD1 matching 7 bases. The CDR3 length is 15 residues.

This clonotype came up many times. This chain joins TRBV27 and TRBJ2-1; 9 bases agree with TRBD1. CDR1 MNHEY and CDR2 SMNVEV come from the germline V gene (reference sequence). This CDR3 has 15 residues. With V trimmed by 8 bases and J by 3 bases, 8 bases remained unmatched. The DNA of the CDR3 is TGTGCCAGCGGGGTCCGGACAGGGGACTACAATGAGCAGTTCTTC. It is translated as CASGVRTGDYNEQFF.

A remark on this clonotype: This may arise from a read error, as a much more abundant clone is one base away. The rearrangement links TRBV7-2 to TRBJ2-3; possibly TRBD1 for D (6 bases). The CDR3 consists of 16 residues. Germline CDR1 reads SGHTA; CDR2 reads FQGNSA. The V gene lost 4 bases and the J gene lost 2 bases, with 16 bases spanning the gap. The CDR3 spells CASSSIRTVITDTQYF. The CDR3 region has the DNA TGTGCCAGCAGCTCCATCAGGACAGTGATCACAGATACGCAGTATTTT.

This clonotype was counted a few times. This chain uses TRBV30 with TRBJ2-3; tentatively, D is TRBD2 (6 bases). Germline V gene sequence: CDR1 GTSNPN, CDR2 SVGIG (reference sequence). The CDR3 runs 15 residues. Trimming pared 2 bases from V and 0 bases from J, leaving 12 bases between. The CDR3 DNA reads TGTGCCTGGAGTTCCGGGGGTATTAGCACAGATACGCAGTATTTT. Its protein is CAWSSGGISTDTQYF.

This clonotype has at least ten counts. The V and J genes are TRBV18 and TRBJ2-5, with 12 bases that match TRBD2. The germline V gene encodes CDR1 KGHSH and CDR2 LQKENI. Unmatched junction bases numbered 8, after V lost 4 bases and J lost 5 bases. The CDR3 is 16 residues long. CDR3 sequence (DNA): TGTGCCAGCTCACTACTAGCGGGGGGCGCCGGTGAGACCCAGTACTTC. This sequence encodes CASSLLAGGAGETQYF. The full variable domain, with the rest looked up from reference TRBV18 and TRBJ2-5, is NAGVMQNPRHLVRRRGQEARLRCSPMKGHSHVYWYRQLPEEGLKFMVYLQKENIIDESGMPKERFSAEFPKEGPSILRIQQVVRGDSAAYFCASSLLAGGAGETQYFGPGTRLLVL.

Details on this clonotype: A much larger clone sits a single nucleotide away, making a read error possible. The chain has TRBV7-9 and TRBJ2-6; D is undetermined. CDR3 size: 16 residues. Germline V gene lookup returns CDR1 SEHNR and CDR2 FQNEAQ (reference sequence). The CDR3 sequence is CASSVAKKPGANVLTF. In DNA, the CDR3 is TGTGCCAGCAGCGTAGCCAAAAAACCTGGGGCCAACGTCCTGACTTTC. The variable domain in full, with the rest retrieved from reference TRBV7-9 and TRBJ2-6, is DTGVSQNPRHKITKRGQNVTFRCDPISEHNRLYWYRQTLGQGPEFLTYFQNEAQLEKSRLLSDRFSAERPKGSFSTLEIQRTEQGDSAMYLCASSVAKKPGANVLTFGAGSRLTVL.

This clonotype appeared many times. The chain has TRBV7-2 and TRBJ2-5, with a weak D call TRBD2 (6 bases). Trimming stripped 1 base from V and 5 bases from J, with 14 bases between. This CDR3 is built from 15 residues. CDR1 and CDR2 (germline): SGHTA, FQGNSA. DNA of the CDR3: TGTGCCAGCAGCTTAGTCTCGGGGGTGGTTGAGACCCAGTACTTC. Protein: CASSLVSGVVETQYF. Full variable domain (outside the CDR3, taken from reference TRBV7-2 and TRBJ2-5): GAGVSQSPSNKVTEKGKDVELRCDPISGHTALYWYRQSLGQGLEFLIYFQGNSAPDKSGLPSDRFSAERTGGSVSTLTIQRTQQEDSAVYLCASSLVSGVVETQYFGPGTRLLVL.

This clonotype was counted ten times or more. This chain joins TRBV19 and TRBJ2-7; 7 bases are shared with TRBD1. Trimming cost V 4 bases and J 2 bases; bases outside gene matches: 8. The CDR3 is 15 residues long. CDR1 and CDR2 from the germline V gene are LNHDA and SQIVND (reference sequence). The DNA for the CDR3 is TGTGCCAGTAGTAAAACTACCGGGACAGCCTACGAGCAGTACTTC. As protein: CASSKTTGTAYEQYF.

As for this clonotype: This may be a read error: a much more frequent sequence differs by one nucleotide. This CDR3 is CASSEHPPGQEYSNQPRHF. DNA for the CDR3: TGTGCCAGCAGTGAGCACCCGCCCGGCCAGGAGTATAGCAATCAGCCCCGGCATTTT. V is TRBV6-1 and J is TRBJ1-5; D remains unclear. CDR1 is MNHNS, CDR2 SASEGT, per germline. This CDR3 is 19 amino acids long.

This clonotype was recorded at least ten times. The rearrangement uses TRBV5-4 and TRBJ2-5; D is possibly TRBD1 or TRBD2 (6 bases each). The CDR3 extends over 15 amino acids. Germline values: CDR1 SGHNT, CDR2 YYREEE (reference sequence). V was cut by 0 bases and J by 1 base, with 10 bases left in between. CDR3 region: CASSLVGGGQETQYF. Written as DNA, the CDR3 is TGTGCCAGCAGCTTGGTTGGAGGGGGCCAAGAGACCCAGTACTTC.

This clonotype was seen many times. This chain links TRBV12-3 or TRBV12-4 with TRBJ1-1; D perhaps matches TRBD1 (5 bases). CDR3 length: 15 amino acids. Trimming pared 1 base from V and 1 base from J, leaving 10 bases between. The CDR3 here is CASSLEAGTNTEAFF. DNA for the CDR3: TGTGCCAGCAGTTTAGAGGCAGGGACGAACACTGAAGCTTTCTTT.

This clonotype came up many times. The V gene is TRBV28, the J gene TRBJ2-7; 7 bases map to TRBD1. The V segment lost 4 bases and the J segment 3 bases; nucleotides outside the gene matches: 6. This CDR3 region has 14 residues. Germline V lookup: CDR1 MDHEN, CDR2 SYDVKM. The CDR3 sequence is CASSSGTVNYEQYF. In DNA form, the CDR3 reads TGTGCCAGCAGTTCCGGGACAGTAAACTACGAGCAGTACTTC.

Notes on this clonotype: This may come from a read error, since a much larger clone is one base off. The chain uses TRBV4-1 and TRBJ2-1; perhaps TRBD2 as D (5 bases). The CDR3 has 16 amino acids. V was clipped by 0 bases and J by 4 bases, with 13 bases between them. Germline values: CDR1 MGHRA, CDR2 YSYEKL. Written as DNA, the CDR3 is TGCGCCAGCAGCCAAGAACGCCCGGGGATATACAATGAGCAGTTCTTC. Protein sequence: CASSQERPGIYNEQFF.

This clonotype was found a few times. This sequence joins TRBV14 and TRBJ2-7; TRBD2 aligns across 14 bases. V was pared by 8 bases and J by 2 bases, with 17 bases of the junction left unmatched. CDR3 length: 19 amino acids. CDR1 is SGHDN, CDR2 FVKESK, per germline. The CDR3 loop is CASGPRPGLAGEATYEQYF. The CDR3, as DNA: TGTGCCAGCGGCCCCCGCCCGGGACTAGCGGGAGAGGCGACCTACGAGCAGTACTTC.

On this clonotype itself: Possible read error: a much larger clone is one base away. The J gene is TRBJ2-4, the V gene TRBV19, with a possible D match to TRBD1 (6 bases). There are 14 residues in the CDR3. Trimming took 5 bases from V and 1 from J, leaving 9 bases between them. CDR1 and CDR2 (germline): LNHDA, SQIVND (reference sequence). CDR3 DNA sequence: TGTGCCAGTAGTGGCGACAGGGCCAAAAACATTCAGTACTTC. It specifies CASSGDRAKNIQYF.

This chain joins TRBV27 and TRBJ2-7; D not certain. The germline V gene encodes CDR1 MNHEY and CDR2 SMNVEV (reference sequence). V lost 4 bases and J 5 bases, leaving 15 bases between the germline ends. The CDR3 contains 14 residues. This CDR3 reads CASSWAPASHEQYF. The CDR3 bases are TGTGCCAGCAGTTGGGCTCCTGCTTCCCACGAGCAGTACTTC.

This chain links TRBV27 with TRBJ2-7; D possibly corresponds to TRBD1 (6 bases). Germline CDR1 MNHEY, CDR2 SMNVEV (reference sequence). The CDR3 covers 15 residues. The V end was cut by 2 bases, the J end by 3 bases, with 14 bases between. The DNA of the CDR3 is TGTGCCAGCAGTTTAAATTGCAGGGGAGTCTACGAGCAGTACTTC. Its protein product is CASSLNCRGVYEQYF.

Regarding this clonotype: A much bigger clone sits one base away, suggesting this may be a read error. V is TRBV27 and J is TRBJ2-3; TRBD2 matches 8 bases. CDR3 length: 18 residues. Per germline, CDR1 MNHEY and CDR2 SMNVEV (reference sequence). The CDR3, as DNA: TGTGTCAGCAGTTTATCGGCTGTAGCGGGGCACGGGGCAGATACGCAGTATTTT. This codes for CVSSLSAVAGHGADTQYF.

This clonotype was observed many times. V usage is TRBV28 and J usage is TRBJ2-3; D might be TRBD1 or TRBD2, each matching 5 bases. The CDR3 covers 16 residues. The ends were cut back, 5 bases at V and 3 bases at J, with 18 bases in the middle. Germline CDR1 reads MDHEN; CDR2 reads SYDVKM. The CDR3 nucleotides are TGTGCCAGCAGTCTCTACCGATGGGGGAGTACAGATACGCAGTATTTT. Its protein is CASSLYRWGSTDTQYF.

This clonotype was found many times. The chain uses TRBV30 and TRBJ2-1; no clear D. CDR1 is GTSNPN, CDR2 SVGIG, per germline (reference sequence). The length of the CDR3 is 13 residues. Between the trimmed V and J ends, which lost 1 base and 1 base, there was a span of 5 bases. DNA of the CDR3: TGTGCCTGGAGTGCGAGTTCCTACAATGAGCAGTTCTTC. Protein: CAWSASSYNEQFF. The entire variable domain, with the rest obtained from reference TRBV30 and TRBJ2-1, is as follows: SQTIHQWPATLVQPVGSPLSLECTVEGTSNPNLYWYRQAAGRGLQLLFYSVGIGQISSEVPQNLSASRPQDRQFILSSKKLLLSDSGFYLCAWSASSYNEQFFGPGTRLTVL.

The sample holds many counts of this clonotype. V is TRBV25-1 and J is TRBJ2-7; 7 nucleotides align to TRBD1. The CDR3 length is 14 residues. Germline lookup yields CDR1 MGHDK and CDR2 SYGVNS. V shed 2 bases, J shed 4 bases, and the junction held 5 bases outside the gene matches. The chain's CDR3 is CASSEGPGQYEQYF. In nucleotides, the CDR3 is TGTGCCAGCAGTGAAGGACCGGGACAGTACGAGCAGTACTTC.

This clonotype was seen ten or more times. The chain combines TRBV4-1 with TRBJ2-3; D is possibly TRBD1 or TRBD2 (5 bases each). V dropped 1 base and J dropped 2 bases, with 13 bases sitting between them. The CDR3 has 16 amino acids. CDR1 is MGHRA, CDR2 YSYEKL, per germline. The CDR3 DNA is TGCGCCAGCAGCCAAGTTGGGGGAACCCCCACAGATACGCAGTATTTT. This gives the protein CASSQVGGTPTDTQYF.

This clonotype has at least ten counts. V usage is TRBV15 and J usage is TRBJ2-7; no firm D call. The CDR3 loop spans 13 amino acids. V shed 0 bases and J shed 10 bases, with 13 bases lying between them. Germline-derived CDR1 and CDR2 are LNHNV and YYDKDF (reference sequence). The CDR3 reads CATSRDFGGEQYF. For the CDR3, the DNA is TGTGCCACCAGCAGAGATTTCGGCGGTGAACAGTACTTC.

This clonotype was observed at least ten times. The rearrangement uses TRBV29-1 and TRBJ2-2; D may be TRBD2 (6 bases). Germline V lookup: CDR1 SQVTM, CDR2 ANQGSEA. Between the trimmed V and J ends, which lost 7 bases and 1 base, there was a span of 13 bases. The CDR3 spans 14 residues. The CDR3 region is CSAGGGVNTGELFF. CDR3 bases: TGCAGCGCTGGCGGAGGGGTGAACACCGGGGAGCTGTTTTTT.

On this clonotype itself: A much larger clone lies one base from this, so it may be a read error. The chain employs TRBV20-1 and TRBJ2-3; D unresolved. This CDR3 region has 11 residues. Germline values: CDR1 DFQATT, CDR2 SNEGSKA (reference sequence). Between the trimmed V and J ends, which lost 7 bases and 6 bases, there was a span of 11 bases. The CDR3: CSVSIIDTQYF. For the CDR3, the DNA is TGCAGTGTTAGTATCATCGATACGCAGTATTTT.

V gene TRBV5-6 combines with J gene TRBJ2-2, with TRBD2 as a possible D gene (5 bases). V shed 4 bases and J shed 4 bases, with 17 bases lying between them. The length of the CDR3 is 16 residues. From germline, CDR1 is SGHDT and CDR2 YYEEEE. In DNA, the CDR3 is TGTGCCAGCAGCCCGCGCTGGGAGCAGACCACCGGGGAGCTGTTTTTT. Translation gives CASSPRWEQTTGELFF.

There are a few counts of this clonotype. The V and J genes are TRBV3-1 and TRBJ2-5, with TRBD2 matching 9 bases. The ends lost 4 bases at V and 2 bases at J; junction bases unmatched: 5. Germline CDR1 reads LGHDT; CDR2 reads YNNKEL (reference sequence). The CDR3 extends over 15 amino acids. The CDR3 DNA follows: TGTGCCAGCAGCCGCTCTAGCGGGGTACAAGAGACCCAGTACTTC. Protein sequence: CASSRSSGVQETQYF.

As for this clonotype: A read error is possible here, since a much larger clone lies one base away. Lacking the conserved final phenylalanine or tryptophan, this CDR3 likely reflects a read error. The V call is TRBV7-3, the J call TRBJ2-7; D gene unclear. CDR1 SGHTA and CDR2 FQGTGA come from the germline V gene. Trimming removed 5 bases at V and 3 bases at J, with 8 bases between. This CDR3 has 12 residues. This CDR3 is CASSTHNYEQYL. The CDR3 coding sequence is TGTGCCAGCAGCACACACAACTACGAGCAGTACCTC.

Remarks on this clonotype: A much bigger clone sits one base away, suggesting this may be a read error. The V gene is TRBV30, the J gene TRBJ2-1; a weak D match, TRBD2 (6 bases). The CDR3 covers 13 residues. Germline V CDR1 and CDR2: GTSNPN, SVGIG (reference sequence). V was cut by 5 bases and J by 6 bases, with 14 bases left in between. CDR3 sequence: CAWVELAANEQFF. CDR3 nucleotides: TGTGCCTGGGTGGAACTAGCCGCCAATGAGCAGTTCTTC.